This is a list of T cell receptor beta chains from one sample in a study of cytomegalovirus exposure and HLA in healthy donors. Profiled with immunoSEQ multiplex PCR; TCRdb holds only in-frame clones, not every one. The data hold about 200,000 clones, with just over 85% observed a single time. Material: PBMCs. These receptors were taken from a woman aged 18-29 years in good health and CMV-seronegative. Each CDR3 is given with its conserved first and last residue. A D gene is named only where the DNA matches it firmly. Clone size is given for some rows only: seen once, a few or many times, or a class if the clone is expanded.

clone size,V gene,J gene,D gene,CDR3 protein,CDR3 DNA
-,TRBV7-9,TRBJ2-7,TRBD2,CASSLVAGETYEQYF,TGTGCCAGCAGCTTAGTCGCGGGAGAGACCTACGAGCAGTACTTC
-,TRBV2,TRBJ2-2,TRBD2,CASSPTSGSASNTGELFF,TGTGCCAGCAGTCCGACTAGCGGGAGCGCCTCTAACACCGGGGAGCTGTTTTTT
-,TRBV9,TRBJ2-7,TRBD2,CASSVAGGPYEQYF,TGTGCCAGCAGCGTAGCGGGGGGGCCCTACGAGCAGTACTTC
-,TRBV7-9,TRBJ2-3,-,CASRGSTDTQYF,TGTGCCAGTAGGGGTAGCACAGATACGCAGTATTTT
-,TRBV7-9,TRBJ2-5,TRBD1,CASSRQGAIETQYF,TGTGCCAGCAGCCGCCAGGGGGCAATAGAGACCCAGTACTTC
-,TRBV5-1,TRBJ2-7,-,CASSWEVTSAYEQYF,TGCGCCAGCAGCTGGGAGGTGACTAGTGCCTACGAGCAGTACTTC
once,TRBV4-1,TRBJ1-2,-,CASSGIITGHGYTF,TGCGCCAGCAGCGGAATCATAACAGGGCATGGCTACACCTTC
-,TRBV15,TRBJ1-1,-,CATSRGQINEAFF,TGTGCCACCAGCAGAGGACAGATAAATGAAGCTTTCTTT
-,TRBV4-3,TRBJ1-1,-,CASSHAGQRTEAFF,TGCGCCAGCAGCCACGCCGGACAGCGTACTGAAGCTTTCTTT
-,TRBV5-1,TRBJ1-3,-,CASSPGGGHENTIYF,TGCGCCAGCAGCCCTGGGGGGGGCCATGAAAACACCATATATTTT
-,TRBV2,TRBJ1-1,-,CASTQQIRPEAFF,TGTGCCAGCACCCAACAGATCCGGCCTGAAGCTTTCTTT
-,TRBV28,TRBJ2-7,-,CASSFSGSEQYF,TGTGCCAGCAGTTTTTCGGGGAGCGAGCAGTACTTC
-,TRBV6-4,TRBJ2-2,TRBD1,CASRKDRGFGELFF,TGTGCCAGCCGCAAGGACAGGGGTTTCGGGGAGCTGTTTTTT
-,TRBV28,TRBJ2-1,TRBD1,CASSPGQGPYNEQFF,TGTGCCAGCAGTCCGGGACAGGGGCCCTACAATGAGCAGTTCTTC
-,TRBV6-1,TRBJ1-3,-,CASSEDSSSGNTIYF,TGTGCCAGCAGTGAGGACTCTAGCTCTGGAAACACCATATATTTT
-,TRBV27,TRBJ2-7,TRBD2,CASRTMTSGDYEQYF,TGTGCCAGCAGAACCATGACTAGCGGGGACTACGAGCAGTACTTC
-,TRBV5-1,TRBJ2-1,TRBD2,CASSIRLAGYNEQFF,TGCGCCAGCAGCATTCGACTAGCGGGATACAATGAGCAGTTCTTC
-,TRBV2,TRBJ2-5,-,CASSEVRTGQETQYF,TGTGCCAGCAGTGAAGTAAGGACTGGCCAAGAGACCCAGTACTTC
-,TRBV2,TRBJ1-1,-,CASSEEGESTEAFF,TGTGCCAGCAGTGAAGAAGGGGAAAGCACTGAAGCTTTCTTT
-,TRBV18,TRBJ2-3,TRBD2,CASSPPPPGGTDTQYF,TGTGCCAGCTCACCCCCCCCGCCGGGAGGAACAGATACGCAGTATTTT
-,TRBV7-9,TRBJ2-1,-,CASSPRESSYNEQFF,TGTGCCAGCAGCCCACGGGAGAGCTCCTACAATGAGCAGTTCTTC
-,TRBV27,TRBJ2-7,-,CASSFREAPYEQYF,TGTGCCAGCAGTTTCCGGGAAGCCCCCTACGAGCAGTACTTC
-,TRBV6-1,TRBJ1-2,TRBD1,CASSGRAAGRGRGGYTF,TGTGCCAGCAGTGGGCGGGCAGCGGGCAGGGGGCGCGGTGGCTACACCTTC
-,TRBV5-1,TRBJ2-3,-,CASSLGPTDTQYF,TGCGCCAGCAGCTTGGGGCCTACAGATACGCAGTATTTT
-,TRBV28,TRBJ2-1,TRBD1,CASGGQGLTYNEQFF,TGTGCCAGCGGGGGACAGGGTCTGACCTACAATGAGCAGTTCTTC
-,TRBV27,TRBJ2-2,-,CASSTRESNTGELFF,TGTGCCAGCAGTACCAGGGAATCGAACACCGGGGAGCTGTTTTTT
once,TRBV4-1,TRBJ2-7,TRBD1,CASSQGRGQGVYEQYF,TGCGCCAGCAGCCAAGGGCGGGGACAGGGGGTTTACGAGCAGTACTTC
-,TRBV6-8,TRBJ2-7,TRBD2,CASTDEVSGGDEQYF,TGTGCCAGCACCGACGAGGTGTCGGGAGGCGACGAGCAGTACTTC
-,TRBV10-3,TRBJ2-2,-,CAMTEGANTGELFF,TGTGCCATGACCGAGGGGGCGAACACCGGGGAGCTGTTTTTT
-,TRBV18,TRBJ2-7,-,CASSPTSPGTLLGNEQYF,TGTGCCAGCTCACCAACCTCTCCAGGGACACTTCTTGGCAACGAGCAGTACTTC
-,TRBV27,TRBJ2-1,-,CASSSYGGGQFF,TGTGCCAGCAGTAGCTATGGGGGAGGGCAGTTCTTC
-,TRBV4-2,TRBJ2-1,TRBD2,CASSQEGLAGDNEQFF,TGTGCCAGCAGCCAAGAGGGACTAGCGGGGGACAATGAGCAGTTCTTC
once,TRBV27,TRBJ2-7,-,CASSLGAGYSYEQYF,TGTGCCAGCAGTTTAGGGGCAGGGTACTCCTACGAGCAGTACTTC
-,TRBV7-9,TRBJ2-5,-,CASSPLWTDGETQYF,TGTGCCAGCTCCCCCCTCTGGACAGACGGAGAGACCCAGTACTTC
few,TRBV15,TRBJ1-3,-,CATSSLGSGTGNTIYF,TGTGCCACCAGCAGTCTAGGTTCAGGGACTGGAAACACCATATATTTT
-,TRBV20-1,TRBJ2-7,-,CSATAYEQYF,TGCAGTGCTACCGCCTACGAGCAGTACTTC
-,TRBV4-1,TRBJ2-2,TRBD2,CASSIPGTKTGELFF,TGCGCCAGCAGCATACCCGGGACTAAAACCGGGGAGCTGTTTTTT
-,TRBV7-2,TRBJ2-7,-,CASSLSPRFEQYF,TGTGCCAGCAGCTTAAGTCCTAGGTTCGAGCAGTACTTC
-,TRBV7-2,TRBJ2-5,TRBD1,CASSEGTAETQYF,TGTGCCAGCAGCGAGGGGACAGCGGAGACCCAGTACTTC
-,TRBV7-9,TRBJ2-7,-,CASSSRDLAHEQYF,TGTGCCAGCAGTTCCCGGGACTTGGCTCACGAGCAGTACTTC
-,TRBV11-2,TRBJ2-5,-,CASSLEIADTLGGETQYF,TGTGCCAGCAGCTTAGAAATCGCAGACACCTTGGGAGGAGAGACCCAGTACTTC
few,TRBV19,TRBJ1-2,TRBD1,CASKDREDYGYTF,TGTGCCAGTAAGGACAGGGAGGACTATGGCTACACCTTC
-,TRBV29-1,TRBJ2-1,-,CSGLWASYNEQFF,TGCAGTGGACTATGGGCCTCCTACAATGAGCAGTTCTTC
-,TRBV27,TRBJ1-5,-,CASSFDRSPNQPQHF,TGTGCCAGCAGTTTTGATAGATCCCCAAATCAGCCCCAGCATTTT
-,TRBV7-3,TRBJ2-3,TRBD1,CASSVGQGALLSTDTQYF,TGTGCCAGCAGCGTCGGACAGGGGGCCTTACTTAGCACAGATACGCAGTATTTT
-,TRBV7-6,TRBJ2-7,-,CASSTSDKPYEQYF,TGTGCCAGCAGCACGTCCGACAAGCCCTACGAGCAGTACTTC
-,TRBV27,TRBJ2-7,-,CASRGPDYPYEQYF,TGTGCCAGCAGGGGGCCGGACTACCCCTACGAGCAGTACTTC
-,TRBV19,TRBJ1-1,TRBD1,CASSIKGQPNTEAFF,TGTGCCAGTAGTATCAAGGGACAGCCAAACACTGAAGCTTTCTTT
-,TRBV2,TRBJ2-6,-,CASMTSGESSGANVLTF,TGTGCCAGCATGACGTCAGGGGAAAGCTCTGGGGCCAACGTCCTGACTTTC
-,TRBV4-2,TRBJ2-1,TRBD2,CASSQDSLLAGDDNEQFF,TGTGCCAGCAGCCAAGATTCCCTACTAGCGGGAGATGACAATGAGCAGTTCTTC
once,TRBV27,TRBJ2-1,-,CASSSGGHSSSYNEQFF,TGTGCCAGCAGTAGCGGCGGGCACTCAAGCTCCTACAATGAGCAGTTCTTC
-,TRBV6-6,TRBJ1-1,-,CASSYSATMNTEAFF,TGTGCCAGCAGTTACTCGGCGACAATGAACACTGAAGCTTTCTTT
few,TRBV6-5,TRBJ2-3,-,CASSFGGRYTDTQYF,TGTGCCAGCAGTTTTGGAGGGAGATACACAGATACGCAGTATTTT
-,TRBV29-1,TRBJ2-3,-,CSGGQALGATDTQYF,TGCAGCGGTGGGCAGGCCTTAGGGGCAACAGATACGCAGTATTTT
-,TRBV5-1,TRBJ1-2,-,CASSLGQYGYTF,TGCGCCAGCAGCTTGGGGCAATATGGCTACACCTTC
-,TRBV2,TRBJ2-3,-,CASSVGTFTDTQYF,TGTGCCAGCAGTGTAGGGACTTTCACAGATACGCAGTATTTT
-,TRBV10-3,TRBJ2-2,TRBD2,CAIRTSGKGENTGELFF,TGTGCCATCAGAACTAGCGGGAAAGGAGAAAACACCGGGGAGCTGTTTTTT